This paragraph covers one TCR beta chain sequence. Its target is unknown. This entry is derived from a study of T cell responses to AZD1222 COVID-19 vaccine. Whole-study results and caveats: Among vaccine-associated CD4 TCRs, coverage spanned spike, with dominance at 160-218 and 743-854. Clonal diversity may have been underestimated in mostly white British donors.

This table comes from immunoSEQ multiplex PCR, and its TCRdb copy is limited to in-frame clones, with some not included. The sample includes about 130,000 clones, 92% seen only once; the top ten take about 2.1%. Per germline, CDR1 SGHRS and CDR2 YFSETQ. CDR3 length: 16 amino acids. Trimming cost V 9 bases and J 5 bases; bases outside gene matches: 15. Sequencing used peripheral blood, obtained on day 0 of AZD1222 vaccination. The sequence came from an adult in good health. The rearrangement links TRBV5-1 to TRBJ2-3, with 10 positions matching TRBD2. DNA for the CDR3: TGCGCCACCTCGACGGGGGCTAGCGGGGGTGGAGATACGCAGTATTTT. It encodes CATSTGASGGGDTQYF.